This T cell receptor (beta chain) derives from a study of blood T cell repertoires in COVID-19. Study at large: Samples of COVID-19 (acute and convalescent) were obtained from the United States, Italy and Spain. In each case, the material was cDNA or gDNA derived from T cells, B-cell-depleted T cells, or PBMCs.

Original processing methods: Using reference gene primer amplification, nucleated cell counts were estimated. This table comes from immunoSEQ multiplex PCR, and its TCRdb copy is limited to in-frame clones, with some not included. V and J calls and clone size come straight from that table; D and trimming were deduced from the DNA. This table has about 150,000 clones, 81% appearing once. The sequenced sample consisted of peripheral blood. This sequence originates from a woman aged 55 to 70 with active or convalescent COVID-19.

CDR3 nucleotides: TGTGCCAGCAGCCCGCGCCCGGGGGGAGATACGCAGTATTTT. This encodes CASSPRPGGDTQYF. The V and J genes are TRBV5-4 and TRBJ2-3; 7 bases are a match to TRBD2. Germline loops: CDR1 SGHNT, CDR2 YYREEE (reference sequence). This CDR3 has 14 residues. V was clipped by 4 bases and J by 5 bases; unmatched bases: 7. The whole variable domain, filled in from reference TRBV5-4 and TRBJ2-3, reads ETGVTQSPTHLIKTRGQQVTLRCSSQSGHNTVSWYQQALGQGPQFIFQYYREEENGRGNFPPRFSGLQFPNYSSELNVNALELDDSALYLCASSPRPGGDTQYFGPGTRLTVL.